This T cell receptor beta chain was sequenced for a study of T cell responses to AZD1222 COVID-19 vaccine. The repertoire was sequenced with immunoSEQ multiplex PCR; TCRdb's copy has only in-frame clones and lacks some. The table has more than 85,000 clones, around 87% seen once; the top ten hold 4% to 5.5%. Whether given at about 4 or about 12 weeks, second doses were pooled. Sequences were derived from peripheral blood, sampled 28 days after the second AZD1222 dose. The source of this sequence is an adult who received the AZD1222 COVID-19 vaccine.

In DNA, the CDR3 is TGTGCCAGCTCACAGGGGACAGATACGCAGTATTTT. It yields the protein CASSQGTDTQYF. The chain recombines TRBV18 with TRBJ2-3; D might be TRBD1 (5 bases). V was cut by 4 bases and J by 3 bases, with 5 bases left in between. In germline, CDR1 is KGHSH, CDR2 LQKENI. The CDR3 runs to 12 residues. Supplemented by reference TRBV18 and TRBJ2-3, the full variable domain reads NAGVMQNPRHLVRRRGQEARLRCSPMKGHSHVYWYRQLPEEGLKFMVYLQKENIIDESGMPKERFSAEFPKEGPSILRIQQVVRGDSAAYFCASSQGTDTQYFGPGTRLTVL.